This TCR beta chain derives from a study of tumour-infiltrating T cells in Burkitt lymphoma (dated by TCRdb to about 2020). Turning to the overall study: The Burkitt lymphoma cohort included around 83 patients and covered every epidemiological subtype of the disease. TCR repertoire data were correlated with clinical outcome; productive clonality predicted overall and progression-free survival, independent of established prognosticators including age at diagnosis. Study-wide findings and limitations: Several public clonotypes were found to be shared across numerous Burkitt lymphoma patients, which suggests a shared tumour neoantigen selection that is absent from diffuse large B-cell lymphoma.

Trimming costs V 0 bases and J 7 bases, and their ends lie 0 bases apart. CDR1 SGHNT and CDR2 YENEEA are derived from the germline V gene. Spanning cysteine to phenylalanine, the CDR3 consists of 11 amino acids. The read is trimmed to its CDR3 DNA, 33 bases read in frame from base 1. This clone was counted between two and nine times. Its antigen remains unidentified. Nothing much larger sits one base from this clone, and base qualities are not available. The method was the immunoSEQ multiplex PCR assay. Not all clones reach the TCRdb copy of this immuneACCESS table, which keeps in-frame sequences only. Checked studies attribute under half of the gap to unresolved V genes and leave the rest unexplained. The sample table contains 1,200 to 1,500 clones; only one count was recorded for over 10% of them. The ten largest clones add up to approximately 20% of the sample.

The sequence was obtained from a human donor with Burkitt lymphoma. Recombination joined TRBV11-3 with TRBJ1-4; the D gene is unclear. The specimen sequenced was tumor tissue. The base sequence is TGTGCCAGCAGCTTAGATGAAAAACTGTTTTTT. This is translated as CASSLDEKLFF.